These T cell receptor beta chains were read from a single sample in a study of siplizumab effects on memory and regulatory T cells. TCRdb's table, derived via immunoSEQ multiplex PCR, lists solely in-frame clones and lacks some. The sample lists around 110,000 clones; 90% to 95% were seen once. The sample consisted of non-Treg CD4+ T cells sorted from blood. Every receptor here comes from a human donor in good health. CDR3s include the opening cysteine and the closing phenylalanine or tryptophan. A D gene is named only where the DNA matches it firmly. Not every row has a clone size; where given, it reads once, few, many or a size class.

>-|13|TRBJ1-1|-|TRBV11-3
TGTGCCAGCAGCCGTGGCGGGGGGACTGAAGCTTTCTTT
CASSRGGGTEAFF
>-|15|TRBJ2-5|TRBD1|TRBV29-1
TGCAGCGTTGCGAGAACCGGGACAGAAAAAGAGACCCAGTACTTC
CSVARTGTEKETQYF
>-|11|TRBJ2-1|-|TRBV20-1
TGCAGTGCTAGCCCCGATAAGGAACAGTTCTTC
CSASPDKEQFF
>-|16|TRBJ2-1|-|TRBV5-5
TGTGCCAGCAGCTTGGATACAGGGAAAGACTACAATGAGCAGTTCTTC
CASSLDTGKDYNEQFF
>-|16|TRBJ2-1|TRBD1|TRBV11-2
TGTGCCAGCAGGGGTCGAGGAACAGGGGGCTTGTATGAGCAGTTCTTC
CASRGRGTGGLYEQFF
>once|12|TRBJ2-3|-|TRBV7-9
TGTGCCAGCAGTGGGAACACAGATACGCAGTATTTT
CASSGNTDTQYF
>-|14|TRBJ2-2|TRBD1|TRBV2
TGTGCCAGCATGGACAGGAAGAACACCGGGGAGCTGTTTTTT
CASMDRKNTGELFF
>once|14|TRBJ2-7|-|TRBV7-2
TGTGCCAGCAGCCTCAGGACAGCGGCCTACGAGCAGTACTTC
CASSLRTAAYEQYF
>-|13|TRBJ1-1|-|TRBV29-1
TGCAGCGTTGAATATTCCGGGGGCACTGAAGCTTTCTTT
CSVEYSGGTEAFF
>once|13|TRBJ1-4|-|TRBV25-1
TGTGCCAGCAGTGCAAGGGGGGGTGAAAAACTGTTTTTT
CASSARGGEKLFF